The rows below give T cell receptor beta chains drawn from one sample of a study of T-cell reconstitution after alpha-beta-depleted transplantation in children. TCRdb independently ran MiXCR on the PCR reads; one entry per CDR3 protein. The table records a few hundred thousand distinct CDR3 sequences, 10% of them present only once. Here the sequenced sample was PBMCs from the stem cell graft donor, taken from the stem cell graft. The origin of the receptors is a human donor who donated a stem cell graft to a child with acute lymphoblastic leukemia. CDR3s include the opening cysteine and the closing phenylalanine or tryptophan. Fields, in order: D gene, V gene, clone size, J gene, CDR3 protein, CDR3 DNA. A D gene is named only where the DNA matches it firmly. Clone size is given for some rows only: seen once, a few or many times, or a class if the clone is expanded.

NA	TRBV7-9	few	TRBJ2-3	CASSLAARTDTQYF	TGTGCCAGCAGCTTAGCGGCCAGAACAGATACGCAGTATTTT
TRBD2	TRBV10-3	NA	TRBJ2-5	CAISESKGLAGMGSQETQYF	TGTGCCATCAGTGAGTCGAAGGGACTAGCGGGGATGGGGTCTCAAGAGACCCAGTACTTC
TRBD1	TRBV10-3	NA	TRBJ2-3	CAINLSGGHTDTQYF	TGTGCCATCAACCTCTCAGGGGGCCACACAGATACGCAGTATTTT
NA	TRBV27	few	TRBJ2-7	CASGTTGIFYEQYF	TGTGCCAGCGGCACAACAGGGATCTTCTACGAGCAGTACTTC
NA	TRBV5-1	NA	TRBJ2-1	CASSFTTGNYNEQFF	TGCGCCAGCAGCTTTACGACGGGGAACTACAATGAGCAGTTCTTC
TRBD2	TRBV5-1	many	TRBJ2-3	CASSTGTSAEDTQYF	TGCGCCAGCAGCACAGGGACTAGCGCTGAAGATACGCAGTATTTT
TRBD2	TRBV9	few	TRBJ2-2	CASSWRELNTGELFF	TGTGCCAGTAGTTGGCGGGAGTTAAACACCGGGGAGCTGTTTTTT
NA	TRBV19	few	TRBJ1-1	CASSPQGGVNTEAFF	TGTGCCAGTAGTCCCCAAGGGGGGGTGAACACTGAAGCTTTCTTT
TRBD2	TRBV28	NA	TRBJ2-7	CASRLAGSSYEQYF	TGTGCCAGCCGACTAGCGGGAAGCTCCTACGAGCAGTACTTC
TRBD1	TRBV12-3/TRBV12-4	few	TRBJ2-6	CASWTGPKRSGANVLTF	TGTGCCAGCTGGACAGGTCCCAAAAGGTCTGGGGCCAACGTCCTGACTTTC
NA	TRBV20-1	few	TRBJ2-3	CSARVPLPGTTDTQYF	TGCAGTGCCAGAGTCCCCCTGCCGGGGACCACAGATACGCAGTATTTT
TRBD1	TRBV6-5	NA	TRBJ1-6	CASSYQGTGVPYNSPLHF	TGTGCCAGCAGTTACCAGGGGACAGGGGTACCCTATAATTCACCCCTCCACTTT
NA	TRBV12-3/TRBV12-4	few	TRBJ1-5	CASSTPDQPQHF	TGTGCCAGCAGTACCCCGGATCAGCCCCAGCATTTT
TRBD2	TRBV12-3/TRBV12-4	NA	TRBJ2-3	CASGPGTSGTDTQYF	TGTGCCAGCGGTCCCGGGACTAGCGGCACAGATACGCAGTATTTT
NA	TRBV15	NA	TRBJ2-4	CATSRGPTRRETKNIQYF	TGTGCCACCAGCAGAGGCCCGACTAGGAGGGAAACCAAAAACATTCAGTACTTC
NA	TRBV11-2	NA	TRBJ2-1	CASSLRAGSRGSYNEQFF	TGTGCCAGCAGCTTACGGGCGGGCTCCAGGGGCTCCTACAATGAGCAGTTCTTC
NA	TRBV5-1	NA	TRBJ2-1	CASSPRPGTDSYNEQFF	TGCGCCAGCAGCCCGCGGCCCGGGACGGACTCCTACAATGAGCAGTTCTTC
TRBD2	TRBV6-5	NA	TRBJ2-1	CANSYSNIAGGYNEQFF	TGTGCCAACAGTTACTCGAATATAGCGGGAGGGTACAATGAGCAGTTCTTC
NA	TRBV5-1	few	TRBJ1-4	CASSLLPGANEKLFF	TGCGCCAGCAGCTTGCTGCCAGGGGCTAATGAAAAACTGTTTTTT
NA	TRBV5-1	few	TRBJ2-2	CASSLTHMGTGELFF	TGCGCCAGCAGCTTGACGCATATGGGCACCGGGGAGCTGTTTTTT
NA	TRBV12-3/TRBV12-4	NA	TRBJ2-6	CASSFGRSLSGANVLTF	TGTGCCAGCAGTTTTGGACGGTCCCTCTCTGGGGCCAACGTCCTGACTTTC
NA	TRBV6-2/TRBV6-3	NA	TRBJ2-7	CASSSRTPAYEQYF	TGTGCCAGCAGTTCCCGGACACCGGCCTACGAGCAGTACTTC
TRBD2	TRBV2	few	TRBJ2-1	CASSESGRALFEQFF	TGTGCCAGCAGTGAAAGCGGGAGGGCCTTATTTGAGCAGTTCTTC
NA	TRBV27	many	TRBJ2-1	CASTLARTSNEQFF	TGTGCCAGCACCCTAGCAAGAACTTCCAATGAGCAGTTCTTC
TRBD2	TRBV27	NA	TRBJ2-7	CASSYAGGSYEQYF	TGTGCCAGCAGTTACGCCGGCGGGAGCTACGAGCAGTACTTC
NA	TRBV9	few	TRBJ2-6	CASSLSYERGQSSGANVLTF	TGTGCCAGCAGCCTCTCCTACGAAAGGGGTCAAAGCTCTGGGGCCAACGTCCTGACTTTC
NA	TRBV4-1	NA	TRBJ1-4	CASSRTVNEKLFF	TGCGCCAGCAGCCGAACTGTTAATGAAAAACTGTTTTTT
TRBD1	TRBV7-3	once	TRBJ2-3	CASSLRGAQGAGTDTQYF	TGTGCCAGCAGCTTAAGAGGGGCTCAGGGGGCAGGCACAGATACGCAGTATTTT
NA	TRBV7-9	many	TRBJ1-2	CASSRRGKGIDGYTF	TGTGCCAGCAGCCGGCGGGGCAAGGGGATAGATGGCTACACCTTC
NA	TRBV7-2	few	TRBJ2-1	CASSLYLHEQFF	TGTGCCAGCAGCTTATATTTGCATGAGCAGTTCTTC
NA	TRBV7-2	NA	TRBJ2-5	CASSFGGGQKETQYF	TGTGCCAGCAGCTTCGGGGGGGGACAGAAAGAGACCCAGTACTTC
NA	TRBV4-3	NA	TRBJ1-6	CASSDRPGPSNSPLHF	TGCGCCAGCAGCGACCGGCCGGGCCCTAGTAATTCACCCCTCCACTTT
NA	TRBV6-2/TRBV6-3	NA	TRBJ1-5	CASSSPDSVFNQPQHF	TGTGCCAGCAGTTCCCCGGACTCAGTGTTCAATCAGCCCCAGCATTTT
TRBD2	TRBV12-3/TRBV12-4	NA	TRBJ2-1	CASSLLAGASGEQFF	TGTGCCAGCAGTTTACTAGCGGGAGCCTCGGGTGAGCAGTTCTTC